This entry concerns a single T cell receptor (beta chain). Its matching antigen is unknown. How the authors handled the data: For the immunoSEQ data, sequences were junction-only without quality scores, so filtering differed. The repertoire was sequenced with immunoSEQ multiplex PCR; TCRdb's copy has only in-frame clones and lacks some. That table is the source of V, J and clone size, and D and trimming were worked out from the DNA. Among approximately 500,000 clones, 90% to 97% were seen once, and the ten largest hold under 0.06%. This entry comes from a study of shared clonotypes between healthy human individuals. Study conclusions and caveats: Across a handful of donors, naive CD4 shared roughly 5%, naive CD8 over 3%, memory CD4 approximately 2.5%, memory CD8 about 0.38%. Represented genetic and exposure-history diversity was restricted by having few donors.

All of the donors resided in Nashville, Tennessee, and each was a Caucasian adult. This CDR3 has 16 residues. CDR1 is MDHEN and CDR2 is SYDVKM in the germline V gene. V lost 10 bases to trimming and J lost 4 bases, with 23 bases between them. This TCR was recovered from a woman aged 30 to 39 in good health. Input material: naive CD4+ T cells sorted from blood. Subset denoted: CD45RA+ positively selected. V usage is TRBV28 and J usage is TRBJ2-1; perhaps TRBD2 as D (6 bases). The DNA for the CDR3 is TGTGCCACCGGTCCGGCTAGCGCCCGAAGGTACAATGAGCAGTTCTTC. Protein sequence: CATGPASARRYNEQFF.